What follows are 7 T cell receptor beta chains derived from one specimen sequenced in a study of T-cell reconstitution after alpha-beta-depleted transplantation in children. For TCRbeta, the library was prepared with unique molecular identifiers. From the PCR reads, TCRdb called clonotypes with MiXCR, one entry per CDR3 protein. There are 280,000 or so distinct CDR3 sequences in the sample; around a tenth occur only once, and 23% lies in the top ten. The sample in question was peripheral blood, obtained 180 days after TCRalphabeta/CD19-depleted stem cell transplant. These receptors were taken from a male patient aged 2-15 years who had a stem cell transplant for chronic granulomatous disease, so the T cells may come from the graft donor.

The table lists this clonotype with many counts. CDR3 sequence (DNA): TGTGCCAGCAGCCCCAAGGGCGTCGGGGAGCTGTTTTTT. It specifies CASSPKGVGELFF. This rearrangement joins TRBV12-3 or TRBV12-4 to TRBJ2-2; D is undetermined. The V and J ends lost 6 bases and 7 bases respectively, with 12 bases between them. The CDR3 covers 13 residues.

On this clonotype: It may be a read error: a sequence one base away is much more abundant. This rearrangement joins TRBV5-1 to TRBJ2-7; 8 positions agree with TRBD1. The germline V gene has CDR1 SGHRS and CDR2 YFSETQ. The CDR3 length is 15 residues. The CDR3 region has the DNA TGCGCCAGCAGCCGCGGGTCAGGGGGCAGGGACGAGCAGCACTTC. Its protein product is CASSRGSGGRDEQHF.

This clonotype was detected many times. The CDR3, as DNA: TGCAGTGCGTTGACTAGCACAGATACGCAGTATTTT. This sequence encodes CSALTSTDTQYF. The chain employs TRBV20-1 and TRBJ2-3; D uncertain. Trimming removed 6 bases at V and 0 bases at J, with 7 bases between. CDR1 and CDR2 (germline): DFQATT, SNEGSKA (reference sequence). This CDR3 is built from 12 residues.

The chain is built from TRBV18 and TRBJ2-2; either TRBD1 or TRBD2 may supply D (5 bases each). Deletions cut 3 bases from V and 0 bases from J, with 14 bases between. The germline gives CDR1 KGHSH, CDR2 LQKENI. The CDR3 extends over 17 amino acids. This CDR3 reads CASSPIPGQANTGELFF. The CDR3 DNA reads as TGTGCCAGCTCACCTATCCCGGGGCAGGCGAACACCGGGGAGCTGTTTTTT.

Details on this clonotype: It is likely a read error: a sequence one base away is far more abundant. The CDR3 loop is CASRRYEPYF. In nucleotides, the CDR3 is TGTGCCAGCAGGAGATACGAGCCGTACTTC. The chain combines TRBV2 with TRBJ2-7; the D is unclear. CDR3 length: 10 residues. Looked up from germline, CDR1 is SNHLY and CDR2 is FYNNEI.

For this clonotype: At one of its ends the junction is not consistent with the germline gene, which may arise from a read error. The CDR3 is CCASSLALSYNEQFF. As DNA, the CDR3 is TGCTGTGCTAGTTCACTAGCTCTGTCCTACAATGAGCAGTTCTTC. V gene TRBV20-1 combines with J gene TRBJ2-1; perhaps TRBD2 as D (6 bases). The CDR3 is 15 residues long. Germline V gives CDR1 DFQATT, CDR2 SNEGSKA (reference sequence).

This clonotype appeared many times. As DNA, the CDR3 is TGCGCCAGCAGCTTGGGGGCTAGCGGGGGCCAAGAGACCCAGTACTTC. It yields the protein CASSLGASGGQETQYF. The chain has TRBV5-1 and TRBJ2-5; TRBD2 matches at 10 bases. Germline CDR1 SGHRS, CDR2 YFSETQ. This CDR3 is 16 amino acids long. Trimming at V came to 0 bases and at J to 1 base, leaving 3 bases not matched to a gene.